A single sample gave rise to the 8 T cell receptor beta chains below, sequenced in a study of human T cells and chemical hapten exposure. Time point denoted: patch test 1, 2 weeks after DPC sensitization. Treatment noted: therapeutic diphenylcyclopropenone sensitization with weekly scalp DPC. One entry per CDR3 protein, called by TCRdb with MiXCR from the RACE reads. Of about 380,000 distinct CDR3 sequences in the sample, about 4.4% were seen once. Specimen: whole blood, collected in connection with sensitization to the hapten diphenylcyclopropenone (DPC). All receptors derive from a woman between 45 and 65 years old with alopecia areata. Some clones in this sample may be carry-over from other donors' samples.

At least ten counts were recorded for this clonotype. The genes are TRBV12-5 and TRBJ2-7; 7 nucleotides match TRBD1. The CDR3 runs to 14 residues. CDR1 is LGHNT and CDR2 is FRNRAP in the germline V gene. The V and J ends lost 5 bases and 4 bases, in that order; junction bases with no gene match: 8. The CDR3, as DNA: TGTGCTAGTGGTCCGGGACAGTTCACGTACGAGCAGTACTTC. Translated, it gives CASGPGQFTYEQYF.

This clonotype was recorded at least ten times. In nucleotides, the CDR3 is TGCAGCGTTAATAAACTTGGACAGGGGGTAGATTCTGGCTACACCTTC. Translation: CSVNKLGQGVDSGYTF. The rearrangement joins TRBV29-1 to TRBJ1-2; the match to TRBD1 covers 10 bases. Germline V gene data show CDR1 as SQVTM and CDR2 as ANQGSEA. The J segment lost 7 bases and the V segment lost 5 bases, leaving 16 bases of the junction unmatched. The CDR3 contains 16 residues. The full variable domain, completed using reference TRBV29-1 and TRBJ1-2, is SAVISQKPSRDICQRGTSLTIQCQVDSQVTMMFWYRQQPGQSLTLIATANQGSEATYESGFVIDKFPISRPNLTFSTLTVSNMSPEDSSIYLCSVNKLGQGVDSGYTFGSGTRLTVV.

This clonotype was detected many times. The gene calls are TRBV12-5 and TRBJ2-1; D ambiguous. Germline V CDR1 and CDR2: LGHNT, FRNRAP. The CDR3 sequence is 13 residues long. V lost 7 bases and J lost 7, with 14 bases in between. In nucleotides, the CDR3 is TGTGCTAGTGTTTCCAGGAATGAAAATGAGCAGTTCTTC. This gives the protein CASVSRNENEQFF.

This clonotype was detected ten times or more. The V gene is TRBV10-1, the J gene TRBJ1-2; D is possibly TRBD1 (5 bases). Trimming stripped 0 bases from V and 7 bases from J, with 18 bases between. Germline CDR1 and CDR2: WNHNN and SYGVQD (reference sequence). The CDR3 contains 16 residues. CDR3 nucleotides: TGCGCCAGCAGTGAGTCGTCGAACAGGCTCCCTCCTGGCTACACCTTC. Translated: CASSESSNRLPPGYTF.

This clonotype was picked up a small number of times. The rearrangement joins TRBV5-1 to TRBJ2-3; D could derive from TRBD1 or TRBD2 (5 bases each). Per the germline V gene, CDR1 is SGHRS and CDR2 is YFSETQ. This CDR3 spans 14 amino acids. Deletions cut 0 bases from V and 4 bases from J, with 9 bases between. The CDR3 DNA sequence: TGCGCCAGCAGCTTGGAAATGGGGGCAGATACGCAGTATTTT. Translated: CASSLEMGADTQYF. The full variable domain, completed using reference TRBV5-1 and TRBJ2-3, is KAGVTQTPRYLIKTRGQQVTLSCSPISGHRSVSWYQQTPGQGLQFLFEYFSETQRNKGNFPGRFSGRQFSNSRSEMNVSTLELGDSALYLCASSLEMGADTQYFGPGTRLTVL.

This clonotype was counted ten times or more. V usage is TRBV10-3 and J usage is TRBJ1-5; possible D gene TRBD1, 5 bases. Trimming removed 10 bases at V and 5 bases at J, with 15 bases between. The V gene's germline CDR1 is ENHRY and CDR2 SYGVKD. CDR3 length: 13 residues. The chain's CDR3 is CATAGGEDQPQHF. The CDR3 DNA reads TGTGCCACCGCGGGGGGAGAGGATCAGCCCCAGCATTTT.

This clonotype has ten or more counts. CDR3 residues: CSAQTGVIHEQYF. As DNA, the CDR3 is TGCAGTGCTCAGACAGGGGTCATCCACGAGCAGTACTTC. The gene calls are TRBV20-1 and TRBJ2-7; 8 bases match TRBD1. After removal of 5 bases from V and 5 bases from J, the junction contained 8 bases not matched to a gene. This CDR3 has 13 residues. Germline V lookup: CDR1 DFQATT, CDR2 SNEGSKA (reference sequence).

This clonotype was detected many times. J is TRBJ2-7 and V is TRBV5-5; the match to TRBD1 covers 7 bases. V gave up 4 bases and J gave up 6 bases; unmatched junction bases: 16. Germline-derived CDR1 and CDR2 are SGHKS and YYEKEE (reference sequence). The CDR3 covers 16 residues. This CDR3 is CASSLLPPGQSGEQYF. CDR3 DNA: TGTGCCAGCAGCCTCCTCCCCCCGGGACAGAGCGGCGAGCAGTACTTC.